This T cell receptor beta chain derives from a study of CD8 T cells in Susac syndrome. Points from the study as a whole: The study identified about seventeen and five Susac-specific public clones in total CD8+ and CD8+ TEMRA repertoires.

In the case of this clonotype: Its target is unknown.

This CDR3 spans 15 amino acids. Trimming took 6 bases from V and 1 from J, leaving 15 bases between them. The germline V gene encodes CDR1 LGHDT and CDR2 YNNKEL (reference sequence). The authors reverse transcribed roughly 0.5 to 1 ug RNA with random hexamers. Across 54 Vbeta and 13 Jbeta, immunoSEQ multiplex PCR amplified TCR beta CDR3. Via MiXCR, TCRdb re-called the immunoSEQ multiplex PCR reads, giving one row per CDR3 protein. The data show 100,000 to 150,000 distinct CDR3 sequences, around 94% seen once. The sequence was collected from a human donor with Susac syndrome. The specimen was CD8+ T cells from PBMCs. V is TRBV3-1 and J is TRBJ2-5; TRBD1 or TRBD2 may be the D gene (5 bases each). Here the CDR3 DNA reads TGTGCCAGCAGAGGGGCGGGCGGCGGCCAAGAGACCCAGTACTTC. This encodes CASRGAGGGQETQYF.